This T cell receptor beta chain was obtained from a study of cytomegalovirus exposure and HLA in healthy donors. About the research overall: Prior work identified some 120 million unique TCR beta sequences in about 179 million T cells.

The CDR3 extends over 15 amino acids. V trimming: 4 bases; J trimming: 4 bases; junction bases outside the gene matches: 10. Looked up from germline, CDR1 is SGDLS and CDR2 is YYNGEE. The PCR contained 60 Vbeta and 13 Jbeta primers. Using immunoSEQ multiplex PCR, the repertoire was profiled, and TCRdb retains in-frame clones only, with some absent. Of about 170,000 clones in the sample, roughly 80% were seen once. Input material: PBMCs. This clonotype was sampled from a female donor in good health and CMV-seronegative. The chain carries TRBV9 and TRBJ1-1, with 7 nucleotides matching TRBD1. The CDR3 reads CASSLRQGEVTEAFF. The CDR3 region has the DNA TGTGCCAGCAGCCTAAGACAGGGTGAGGTCACTGAAGCTTTCTTT.